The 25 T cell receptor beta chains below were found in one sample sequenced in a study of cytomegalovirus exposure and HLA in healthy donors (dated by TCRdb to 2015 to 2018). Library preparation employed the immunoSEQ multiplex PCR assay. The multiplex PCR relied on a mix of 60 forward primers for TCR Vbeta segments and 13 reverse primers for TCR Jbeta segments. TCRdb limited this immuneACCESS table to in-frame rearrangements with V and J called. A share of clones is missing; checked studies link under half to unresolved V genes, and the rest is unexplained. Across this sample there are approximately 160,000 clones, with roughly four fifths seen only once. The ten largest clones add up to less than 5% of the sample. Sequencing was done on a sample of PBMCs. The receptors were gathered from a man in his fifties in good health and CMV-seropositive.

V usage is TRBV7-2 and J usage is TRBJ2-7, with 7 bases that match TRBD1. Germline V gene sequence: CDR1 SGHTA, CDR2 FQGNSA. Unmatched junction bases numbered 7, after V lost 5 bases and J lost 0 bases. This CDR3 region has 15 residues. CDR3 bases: TGTGCCAGCAGCCGAAACCGGGACAGCTCCTACGAGCAGTACTTC. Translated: CASSRNRDSSYEQYF.

CDR3 sequence (DNA): TGTGCCAGCAGCTTAGGAGATCCTCAAGAAGCTTTCTTT. Amino acids: CASSLGDPQEAFF. J is TRBJ1-1 and V is TRBV5-6; D uncertain. The CDR3 runs 13 residues. V lost 2 bases and J lost 8, with 13 bases in between. The germline CDR1 and CDR2 sequences are SGHDT and YYEEEE.

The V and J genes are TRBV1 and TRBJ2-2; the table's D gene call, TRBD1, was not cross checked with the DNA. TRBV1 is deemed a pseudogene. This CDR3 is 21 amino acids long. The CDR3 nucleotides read TGCACCAGCAGCCAAGGCGTCGGGACAGGGGAGATCCTGAGGGACACCGGGGAGCTGTTTTTT. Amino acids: CTSSQGVGTGEILRDTGELFF.

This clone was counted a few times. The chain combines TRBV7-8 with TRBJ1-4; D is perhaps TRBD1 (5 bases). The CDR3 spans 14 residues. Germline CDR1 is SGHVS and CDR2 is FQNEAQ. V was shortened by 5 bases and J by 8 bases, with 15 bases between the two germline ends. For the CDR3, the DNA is TGTGCCAGCAGCCCAGGCGGGGGGGAGGAAAAACTGTTTTTT. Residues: CASSPGGGEEKLFF.

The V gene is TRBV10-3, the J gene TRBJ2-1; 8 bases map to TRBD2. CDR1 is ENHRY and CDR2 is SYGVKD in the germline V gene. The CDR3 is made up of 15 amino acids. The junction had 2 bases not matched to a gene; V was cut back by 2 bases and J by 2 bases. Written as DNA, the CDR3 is TGTGCCATCAGTGAGACTAGCGGACCCTACAATGAGCAGTTCTTC. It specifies CAISETSGPYNEQFF.

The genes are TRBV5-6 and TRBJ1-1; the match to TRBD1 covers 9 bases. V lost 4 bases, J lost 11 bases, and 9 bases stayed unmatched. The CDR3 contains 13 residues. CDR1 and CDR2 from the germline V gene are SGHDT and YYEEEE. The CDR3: CASSAVTGGAAFF. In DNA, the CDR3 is TGTGCCAGCAGCGCGGTAACAGGGGGCGCGGCTTTCTTT.

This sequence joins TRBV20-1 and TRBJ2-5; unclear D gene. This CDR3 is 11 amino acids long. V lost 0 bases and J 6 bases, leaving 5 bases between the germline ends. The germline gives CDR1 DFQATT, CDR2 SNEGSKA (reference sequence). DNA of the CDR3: TGCAGTGCTAGAGATCAGAAGACCCAGTACTTC. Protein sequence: CSARDQKTQYF.

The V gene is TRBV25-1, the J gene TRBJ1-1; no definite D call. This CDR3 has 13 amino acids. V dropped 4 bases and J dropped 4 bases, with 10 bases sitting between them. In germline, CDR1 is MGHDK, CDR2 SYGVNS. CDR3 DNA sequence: TGTGCCAGCAGTGGGGCCCAGAGCACTGAAGCTTTCTTT. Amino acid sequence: CASSGAQSTEAFF.

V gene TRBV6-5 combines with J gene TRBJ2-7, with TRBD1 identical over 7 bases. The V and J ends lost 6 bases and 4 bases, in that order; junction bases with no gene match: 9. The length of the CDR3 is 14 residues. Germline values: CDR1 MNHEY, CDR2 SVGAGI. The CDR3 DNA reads TGTGCCAGCAGGGGGACAGCCGGGGCATACGAGCAGTACTTC. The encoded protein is CASRGTAGAYEQYF.

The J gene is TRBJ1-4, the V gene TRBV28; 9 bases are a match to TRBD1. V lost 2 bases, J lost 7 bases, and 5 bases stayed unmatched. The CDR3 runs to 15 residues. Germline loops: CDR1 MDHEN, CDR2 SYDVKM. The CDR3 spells CASSLTGTGLEKLFF. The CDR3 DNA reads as TGTGCCAGCAGTTTAACCGGGACAGGGCTTGAAAAACTGTTTTTT.

The CDR3 region is CASSLGAASGQETQYF. The CDR3 nucleotides read TGTGCCAGCAGCTTAGGAGCAGCTAGCGGACAAGAGACCCAGTACTTC. The genes are TRBV7-2 and TRBJ2-5, with TRBD2 matching over 7 bases. Losses at the gene ends were 1 base for V and 2 bases for J; bases not matched to a gene: 7. The CDR3 consists of 16 residues. Germline-derived CDR1 and CDR2 are SGHTA and FQGNSA.

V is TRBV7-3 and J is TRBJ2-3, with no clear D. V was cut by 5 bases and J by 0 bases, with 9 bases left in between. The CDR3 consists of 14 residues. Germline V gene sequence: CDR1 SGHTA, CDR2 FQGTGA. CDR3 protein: CASSQQVSTDTQYF. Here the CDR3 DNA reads TGTGCCAGCAGCCAGCAGGTTAGCACAGATACGCAGTATTTT.

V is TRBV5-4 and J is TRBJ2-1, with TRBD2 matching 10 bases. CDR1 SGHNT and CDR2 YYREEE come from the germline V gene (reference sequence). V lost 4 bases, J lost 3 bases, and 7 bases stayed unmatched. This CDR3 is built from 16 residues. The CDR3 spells CASSLLAGELYNEQFF. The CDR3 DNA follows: TGTGCCAGCAGCCTGCTAGCGGGGGAACTCTACAATGAGCAGTTCTTC. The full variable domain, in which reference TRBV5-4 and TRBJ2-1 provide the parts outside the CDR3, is ETGVTQSPTHLIKTRGQQVTLRCSSQSGHNTVSWYQQALGQGPQFIFQYYREEENGRGNFPPRFSGLQFPNYSSELNVNALELDDSALYLCASSLLAGELYNEQFFGPGTRLTVL.

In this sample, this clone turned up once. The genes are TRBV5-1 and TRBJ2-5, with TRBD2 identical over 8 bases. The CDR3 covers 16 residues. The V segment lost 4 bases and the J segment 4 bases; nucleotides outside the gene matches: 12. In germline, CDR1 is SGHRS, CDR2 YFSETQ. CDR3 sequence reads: CASSPETSGFVETQYF. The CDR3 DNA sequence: TGCGCCAGCAGCCCGGAAACTAGCGGCTTCGTAGAGACCCAGTACTTC. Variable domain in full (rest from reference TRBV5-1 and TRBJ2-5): KAGVTQTPRYLIKTRGQQVTLSCSPISGHRSVSWYQQTPGQGLQFLFEYFSETQRNKGNFPGRFSGRQFSNSRSEMNVSTLELGDSALYLCASSPETSGFVETQYFGPGTRLLVL.

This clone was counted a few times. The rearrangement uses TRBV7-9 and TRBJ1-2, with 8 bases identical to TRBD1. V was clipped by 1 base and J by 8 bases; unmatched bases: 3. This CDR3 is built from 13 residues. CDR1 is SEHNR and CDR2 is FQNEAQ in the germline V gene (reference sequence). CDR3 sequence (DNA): TGTGCCAGCAGCTTAGGGACAGGGAGAGGCTACACCTTC. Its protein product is CASSLGTGRGYTF.

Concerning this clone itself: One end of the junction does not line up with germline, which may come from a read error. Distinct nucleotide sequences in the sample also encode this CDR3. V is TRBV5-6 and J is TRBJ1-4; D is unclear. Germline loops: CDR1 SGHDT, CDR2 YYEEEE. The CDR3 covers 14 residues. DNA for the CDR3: TGTGCCAGCAGTTTGGCCAGTGGAGGCGAAAAACTGTTTTTT. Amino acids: CASSLASGGEKLFF. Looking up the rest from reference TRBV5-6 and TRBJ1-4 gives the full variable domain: DAGVTQSPTHLIKTRGQQVTLRCSPKSGHDTVSWYQQALGQGPQFIFQYYEEEERQRGNFPDRFSGHQFPNYSSELNVNALLLGDSALYLCASSLASGGEKLFFGSGTQLSVL.

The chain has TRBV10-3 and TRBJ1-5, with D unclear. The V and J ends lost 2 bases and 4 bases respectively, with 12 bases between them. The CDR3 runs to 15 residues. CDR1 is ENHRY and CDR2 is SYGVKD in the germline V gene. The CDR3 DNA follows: TGTGCCATCAGTGAGGCGAGGGCTGGGAATCAGCCCCAGCATTTT. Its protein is CAISEARAGNQPQHF.

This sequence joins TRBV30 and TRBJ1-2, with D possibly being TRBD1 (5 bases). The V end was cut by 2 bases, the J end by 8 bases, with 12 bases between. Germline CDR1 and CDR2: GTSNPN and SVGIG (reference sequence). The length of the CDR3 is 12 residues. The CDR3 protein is CAWSLRQRGYTF. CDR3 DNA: TGTGCCTGGAGTCTACGACAGAGGGGCTACACCTTC.

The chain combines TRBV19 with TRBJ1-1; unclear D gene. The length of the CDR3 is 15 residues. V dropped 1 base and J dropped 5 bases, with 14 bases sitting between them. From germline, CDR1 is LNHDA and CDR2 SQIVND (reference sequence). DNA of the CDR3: TGTGCCAGTAGTATAGTTCCAGGAGGTTCTACTGAAGCTTTCTTT. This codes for CASSIVPGGSTEAFF.

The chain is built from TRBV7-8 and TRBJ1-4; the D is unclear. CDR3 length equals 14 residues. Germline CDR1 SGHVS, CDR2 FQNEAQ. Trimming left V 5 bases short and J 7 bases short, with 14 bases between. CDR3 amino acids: CASSITKTSEKLFF. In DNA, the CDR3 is TGTGCCAGCAGCATCACAAAAACGTCTGAAAAACTGTTTTTT.

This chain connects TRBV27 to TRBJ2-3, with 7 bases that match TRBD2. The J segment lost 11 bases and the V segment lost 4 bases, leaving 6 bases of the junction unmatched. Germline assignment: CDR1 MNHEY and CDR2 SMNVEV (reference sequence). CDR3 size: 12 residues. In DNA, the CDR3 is TGTGCCAGCAGTTCGGGGGGAGTAGGGCAGTATTTT. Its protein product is CASSSGGVGQYF.

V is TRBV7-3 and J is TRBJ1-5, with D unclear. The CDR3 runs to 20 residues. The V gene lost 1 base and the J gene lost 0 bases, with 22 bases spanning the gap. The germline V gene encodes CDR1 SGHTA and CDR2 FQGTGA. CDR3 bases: TGTGCCAGCAGCTTAAAGTGCGCAACTTGTTGGGCCTATAGCAATCAGCCCCAGCATTTT. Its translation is CASSLKCATCWAYSNQPQHF. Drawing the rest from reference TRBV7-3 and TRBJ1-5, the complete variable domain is GAGVSQTPSNKVTEKGKYVELRCDPISGHTALYWYRQSLGQGPEFLIYFQGTGAADDSGLPNDRFFAVRPEGSVSTLKIQRTERGDSAVYLCASSLKCATCWAYSNQPQHFGDGTRLSIL.

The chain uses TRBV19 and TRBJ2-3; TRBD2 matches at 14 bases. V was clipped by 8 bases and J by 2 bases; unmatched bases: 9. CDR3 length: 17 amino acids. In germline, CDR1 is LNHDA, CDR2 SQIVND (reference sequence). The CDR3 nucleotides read TGTGCCAGTCGGGATTGGACTAGCGGGGGGACCACAGATACGCAGTATTTT. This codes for CASRDWTSGGTTDTQYF.

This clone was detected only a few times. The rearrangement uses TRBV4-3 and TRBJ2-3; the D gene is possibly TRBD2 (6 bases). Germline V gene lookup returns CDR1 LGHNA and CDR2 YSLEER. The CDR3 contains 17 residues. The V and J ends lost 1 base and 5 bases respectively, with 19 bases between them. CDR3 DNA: TGCGCCAGCAGCCAAGGAATGTCTGGAGGGCAGGGAGATACGCAGTATTTT. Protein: CASSQGMSGGQGDTQYF.

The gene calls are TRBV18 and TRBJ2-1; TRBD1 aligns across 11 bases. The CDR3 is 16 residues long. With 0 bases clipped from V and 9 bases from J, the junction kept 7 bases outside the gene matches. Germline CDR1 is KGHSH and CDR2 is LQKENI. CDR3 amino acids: CASSPPRDRGAFEQFF. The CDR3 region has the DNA TGTGCCAGCTCACCACCCCGGGACAGGGGGGCTTTTGAGCAGTTCTTC.